The sequence of this T cell receptor (beta chain) was determined in a study of T cells in Graves' hyperthyroidism and ophthalmopathy. Notes on the study in general: In the analysis, a 13 V-J model separated ophthalmopathy from stable hyperthyroidism.

RNA transcripts gave rise to amplified TCR beta CDR3 regions. TCR CDR3 underwent first-round RT-PCR with the HTBI primer set. TCRdb reprocessed the multiplex PCR reads via MiXCR and lists one record per CDR3 protein. The data show nearly 600,000 distinct CDR3 sequences, more than 13% seen once. The V end lost 4 bases, the J end lost 4 bases, and 7 bases lay between the germline ends. The V gene's germline CDR1 is SQVTM and CDR2 ANQGSEA. The CDR3 runs 11 residues. The study excluded patients with uncontrolled infection, other autoimmune disease, pregnancy or lactation. The authors took PBMCs from 10 ml fresh peripheral blood. There are many counts of this clonotype. Its antigen is still unknown.

This TCR came from a woman under 30 with Graves' ophthalmopathy. Sequencing was carried out using blood. The chain couples TRBV29-1 to TRBJ2-5; the D is unclear. The CDR3 DNA sequence: TGCAGCGTTGTCCCCCGAGAGACCCAGTACTTC. Its translation: CSVVPRETQYF.